This T cell receptor (beta chain) was sequenced in a study of blood T cell repertoires in COVID-19. Two negative PCRs, clearance, or symptom resolution characterized the recovered Cohort 3 donors. Trimming took 4 bases from V and 0 from J; bases not matched to a gene: 7. Germline values: CDR1 SGHAT, CDR2 FQNNGV. There are 17 residues in the CDR3. This table comes from immunoSEQ multiplex PCR, and its TCRdb copy is limited to in-frame clones, with some not included. Of 200,000 to 250,000 clones listed, around nine tenths are singletons. The TCR comes from a woman aged 25 to 39 who had recovered from COVID-19. Sequenced input: PBMCs or T cells enriched from blood (not recorded which). V and J are TRBV11-2 and TRBJ1-3, with 9 bases matching TRBD1. The DNA for the CDR3 is TGTGCCAGCAGCTATACAGGGGGCTCGCTCTCTGGAAACACCATATATTTT. This sequence encodes CASSYTGGSLSGNTIYF.